What follows are 27 T cell receptor beta chains derived from one specimen sequenced in a study of T cell clonotyping in hematopoietic cell transplantation. Method: immunoSEQ multiplex PCR; TCRdb's copy keeps in-frame clones and lacks some. The profile shows more than 4,500 clones, more than 75% of them singletons. The sequences come from peripheral blood mononuclear cells, collected 100 days after allogeneic stem cell transplant. These receptors were collected from a female patient aged 50-59 years who had an allogeneic stem cell transplant from a related donor, so the T cells may come from the graft donor. Some clones in this sample may be carry-over from other donors' samples.

This rearrangement joins TRBV28 to TRBJ1-2; D unresolved. V was cut by 8 bases and J by 8 bases, with 18 bases left in between. Looked up from germline, CDR1 is MDHEN and CDR2 is SYDVKM. This CDR3 region has 13 residues. CDR3 sequence reads: CASGFGDIDGYTF. The CDR3 bases are TGTGCCAGCGGCTTCGGAGACATTGACGGCTACACCTTC.

The V call is TRBV30, the J call TRBJ2-1; tentative D call: TRBD2 (5 bases). CDR1 is GTSNPN, CDR2 SVGIG, per germline (reference sequence). V shed 2 bases and J shed 1 base, with 12 bases lying between them. The CDR3 loop spans 15 amino acids. CDR3 loop: CAWSRERESYNEQFF. The CDR3 coding sequence is TGTGCCTGGAGTAGAGAGAGGGAGTCCTACAATGAGCAGTTCTTC.

V gene TRBV30 combines with J gene TRBJ2-5; no clear D. The length of the CDR3 is 12 residues. Germline V gives CDR1 GTSNPN, CDR2 SVGIG (reference sequence). Trimming removed 2 bases from V and 4 bases from J, with 8 bases in between. The CDR3 DNA is TGTGCCTGGAGTCTAGGTACAGAGACCCAGTACTTC. This translates into CAWSLGTETQYF.

The rearrangement links TRBV19 to TRBJ2-2, with 8 bases fitting TRBD1. The CDR3 length is 16 residues. Trimming took 7 bases from V and 7 from J; bases not matched to a gene: 14. The germline CDR1 and CDR2 sequences are LNHDA and SQIVND (reference sequence). The CDR3 region is CASTSLDSGGIGELFF. For the CDR3, the DNA is TGTGCCAGTACCTCCCTCGACTCAGGGGGCATCGGGGAGCTGTTTTTT.

Only one count was recorded for this clone. The chain uses TRBV27 and TRBJ2-1; 8 bases agree with TRBD2. V was pared by 5 bases and J by 6 bases, with 9 bases of the junction left unmatched. The CDR3 extends over 15 amino acids. From germline, CDR1 is MNHEY and CDR2 SMNVEV (reference sequence). CDR3 DNA sequence: TGTGCCAGCAGTGACCACATCGGGGGGGTCAATGAGCAGTTCTTC. Translated: CASSDHIGGVNEQFF.

The chain carries TRBV5-4 and TRBJ1-2, with D perhaps matching TRBD1 (6 bases). Germline lookup yields CDR1 SGHNT and CDR2 YYREEE (reference sequence). The CDR3 has 14 amino acids. V dropped 4 bases and J dropped 5 bases, with 15 bases sitting between them. CDR3 DNA: TGTGCCAGCAGCGGGAGGACAGACCAATATGGCTACACCTTC. It is translated as CASSGRTDQYGYTF.

This chain connects TRBV2 to TRBJ2-7, with D uncertain. V was trimmed by 3 bases and J by 2 bases, leaving 8 bases between them. The CDR3 spans 13 residues. Looked up from germline, CDR1 is SNHLY and CDR2 is FYNNEI. CDR3 DNA: TGTGCCAGCAGTGAGCCCTTTACCTACGAGCAGTACTTC. Translating gives CASSEPFTYEQYF.

The J gene is TRBJ2-3, the V gene TRBV15; D is perhaps TRBD1 or TRBD2 (5 bases each). V shed 3 bases and J shed 0 bases, with 10 bases lying between them. Germline CDR1 LNHNV, CDR2 YYDKDF (reference sequence). CDR3 size: 15 residues. DNA for the CDR3: TGTGCCACCAGCAGCGAGAGGGGTAGCACAGATACGCAGTATTTT. Translated: CATSSERGSTDTQYF.

This chain joins TRBV2 and TRBJ1-6; the D gene is possibly TRBD1 (6 bases). Germline V gene data show CDR1 as SNHLY and CDR2 as FYNNEI. The germline V and J ends were trimmed by 5 bases and 5 bases, with 10 bases remaining between them. The CDR3 spans 14 residues. For the CDR3, the DNA is TGTGCCAGCAGTTTCCAGGGGAATAATTCACCCCTCCACTTT. Translation: CASSFQGNNSPLHF. The whole variable domain, filled in from reference TRBV2 and TRBJ1-6, reads EPEVTQTPSHQVTQMGQEVILRCVPISNHLYFYWYRQILGQKVEFLVSFYNNEISEKSEIFDDQFSVERPDGSNFTLKIRSTKLEDSAMYFCASSFQGNNSPLHFGNGTRLTVT.

V gene TRBV19 combines with J gene TRBJ2-1; 13 nucleotides match TRBD2. Germline V gene data show CDR1 as LNHDA and CDR2 as SQIVND (reference sequence). CDR3 size: 17 residues. V trimming: 2 bases; J trimming: 3 bases; junction bases outside the gene matches: 4. The CDR3: CASSIRGLAGYYNEQFF. The CDR3 nucleotides are TGTGCCAGTAGTATACGGGGACTAGCGGGATACTACAATGAGCAGTTCTTC.

The chain carries TRBV2 and TRBJ1-1, with 9 bases aligning to TRBD1. V was clipped by 6 bases and J by 7 bases; unmatched bases: 9. CDR1 is SNHLY and CDR2 is FYNNEI in the germline V gene. CDR3 length: 14 residues. Here the CDR3 DNA reads TGTGCCAGCAGGATAGGGACAGGGAAAGGTGAAGCTTTCTTT. It specifies CASRIGTGKGEAFF. The variable domain in full, completed from reference TRBV2 and TRBJ1-1, reads EPEVTQTPSHQVTQMGQEVILRCVPISNHLYFYWYRQILGQKVEFLVSFYNNEISEKSEIFDDQFSVERPDGSNFTLKIRSTKLEDSAMYFCASRIGTGKGEAFFGQGTRLTVV.

This clone occurred once. This chain uses TRBV5-4 with TRBJ2-1; D is undetermined. Trimming removed 0 bases from V and 4 bases from J, with 11 bases in between. The CDR3 sequence is 15 residues long. CDR1 is SGHNT, CDR2 YYREEE, per germline (reference sequence). As DNA, the CDR3 is TGTGCCAGCAGCTTGGCACAGACAATTTACAATGAGCAGTTCTTC. This codes for CASSLAQTIYNEQFF.

The CDR3 here is CASSRQGNQPQHF. The CDR3 nucleotides are TGTGCCAGCAGCCGTCAGGGCAATCAGCCCCAGCATTTT. This chain uses TRBV7-2 with TRBJ1-5; D unresolved. The germline V gene has CDR1 SGHTA and CDR2 FQGNSA. The CDR3 spans 13 residues. V was pared by 5 bases and J by 2 bases, with 7 bases between.

This sequence joins TRBV4-3 and TRBJ1-6; D may be TRBD1 (5 bases). The CDR3 is 14 residues long. Deletions cut 1 base from V and 9 bases from J, with 10 bases between. The V gene's germline CDR1 is LGHNA and CDR2 YSLEER. CDR3 nucleotide sequence: TGCGCCAGCAGCCAAGCGCGGGGGTCTTCACCCCTCCACTTT. Its protein is CASSQARGSSPLHF.

This sequence joins TRBV7-8 and TRBJ1-1, with 7 bases that match TRBD1. This CDR3 has 15 residues. Germline CDR1 reads SGHVS; CDR2 reads FQNEAQ. Unmatched junction bases numbered 16, after V lost 5 bases and J lost 10 bases. CDR3: CASSRSRTGGVGAFF. The CDR3 DNA follows: TGTGCCAGCAGCCGATCTAGGACAGGTGGGGTCGGAGCTTTCTTT.

This chain uses TRBV6-5 with TRBJ2-7; D is possibly TRBD1 or TRBD2 (5 bases each). Trimming removed 7 bases at V and 5 bases at J, with 21 bases between. The germline V gene has CDR1 MNHEY and CDR2 SVGAGI. This CDR3 is 15 amino acids long. In DNA, the CDR3 is TGTGCCAGCAACCGACTCGAGGGGCCCCGGGACGAGCAGTACTTC. This encodes CASNRLEGPRDEQYF.

V usage is TRBV28 and J usage is TRBJ2-7; no firm D call. CDR3 size: 14 residues. The V end was cut by 5 bases, the J end by 3 bases, with 14 bases between. The germline gives CDR1 MDHEN, CDR2 SYDVKM. The CDR3 here is CASSTTNGRYEQYF. As DNA, the CDR3 is TGTGCCAGCAGTACAACAAATGGACGCTACGAGCAGTACTTC.

The chain carries TRBV7-9 and TRBJ1-2, with 7 bases that match TRBD1. CDR1 SEHNR and CDR2 FQNEAQ come from the germline V gene (reference sequence). This CDR3 spans 16 amino acids. V lost 5 bases and J lost 0; bases outside the gene matches: 9. In DNA, the CDR3 is TGTGCCAGCAGCCTAGAGGGGACAGCCACTAACTATGGCTACACCTTC. Encoded protein: CASSLEGTATNYGYTF.

This chain joins TRBV7-7 and TRBJ2-1, with a possible D match to TRBD1 (5 bases). V was trimmed by 3 bases and J by 7 bases, leaving 16 bases between them. The CDR3 is made up of 15 amino acids. The germline V gene has CDR1 SSHAT and CDR2 FNYEAQ (reference sequence). The CDR3 DNA reads as TGTGCCAGCAGCTTTAATTCAGACAGCTCTAATGAGCAGTTCTTC. This gives the protein CASSFNSDSSNEQFF.

The V gene is TRBV5-4, the J gene TRBJ2-7, with 7 positions matching TRBD1. Germline V gene sequence: CDR1 SGHNT, CDR2 YYREEE (reference sequence). V dropped 2 bases and J dropped 5; count of bases not matched to a gene: 7. This CDR3 comprises 14 residues. The CDR3 DNA reads TGTGCCAGCAGCTTCGGGACAGTAGTCGACGAGCAGTACTTC. It specifies CASSFGTVVDEQYF.

The chain's CDR3 is CASIRGLQETQYF. DNA of the CDR3: TGTGCCAGCATAAGGGGGCTTCAAGAGACCCAGTACTTC. The genes are TRBV6-1 and TRBJ2-5; 7 bases are shared with TRBD1. Germline values: CDR1 MNHNS, CDR2 SASEGT. The CDR3 loop spans 13 amino acids. With V trimmed by 7 bases and J by 2 bases, 4 bases remained unmatched.

The chain has TRBV5-1 and TRBJ1-6; tentative D call: TRBD1 (6 bases). V lost 3 bases to trimming and J lost 6 bases, with 22 bases between them. This CDR3 contains 18 residues. The V gene's germline CDR1 is SGHRS and CDR2 YFSETQ. DNA of the CDR3: TGCGCCAGCAGCTACCACAACAGGGTGATTGAGGCTAATTCACCCCTCCACTTT. It translates to CASSYHNRVIEANSPLHF.

The chain has TRBV7-9 and TRBJ1-1, with D uncertain. Trimming took off 11 bases at V and 0 bases at J, with 7 bases between the two ends. This CDR3 is 11 amino acids long. Germline CDR1 reads SEHNR; CDR2 reads FQNEAQ (reference sequence). CDR3 residues: CASELNTEAFF. CDR3 DNA sequence: TGTGCCTCAGAGCTGAACACTGAAGCTTTCTTT.

This chain connects TRBV7-9 to TRBJ1-3; the D is unclear. CDR1 and CDR2 from the germline V gene are SEHNR and FQNEAQ (reference sequence). V gave up 2 bases and J gave up 0 bases, with 2 bases separating them. The CDR3 runs to 13 residues. CDR3 amino acids: CASSLNSGNTIYF. In nucleotides, the CDR3 is TGTGCCAGCAGCTTAAACTCTGGAAACACCATATATTTT.

The V call is TRBV28, the J call TRBJ2-1, with TRBD1 matching 7 bases. Losses at the gene ends were 2 bases for V and 0 bases for J; bases not matched to a gene: 10. CDR3 length equals 18 residues. Looked up from germline, CDR1 is MDHEN and CDR2 is SYDVKM. This chain's CDR3 is CASSLRKDSGGSYNEQFF. The CDR3 region has the DNA TGTGCCAGCAGTTTACGGAAAGACTCAGGGGGCTCCTACAATGAGCAGTTCTTC. Supplemented by reference TRBV28 and TRBJ2-1, the full variable domain reads DVKVTQSSRYLVKRTGEKVFLECVQDMDHENMFWYRQDPGLGLRLIYFSYDVKMKEKGDIPEGYSVSREKKERFSLILESASTNQTSMYLCASSLRKDSGGSYNEQFFGPGTRLTVL.

The gene calls are TRBV19 and TRBJ1-4; D may be TRBD1 (6 bases). The CDR3 runs 14 residues. V was pared by 5 bases and J by 6 bases, with 13 bases between. Germline lookup yields CDR1 LNHDA and CDR2 SQIVND (reference sequence). CDR3 amino acids: CASSPQGPDEKLFF. CDR3 DNA: TGTGCCAGTAGTCCTCAGGGGCCTGATGAAAAACTGTTTTTT.

This chain connects TRBV19 to TRBJ2-7, with D possibly being TRBD2 (5 bases). Trimming removed 4 bases at V and 7 bases at J, with 11 bases between. The length of the CDR3 is 12 residues. Germline loops: CDR1 LNHDA, CDR2 SQIVND (reference sequence). In DNA form, the CDR3 reads TGTGCCAGTAGTAGGGGTGGAGGTGAGCAGTACTTC. Protein: CASSRGGGEQYF.